The 2 T cell receptor beta chains below were found in one sample sequenced in a study of naive and memory T cell subsets. An equimolar mix of two oligonucleotides served as the beta constant-region primer for TRBC1 and TRBC2. TCRdb re-called the UMI-ligation and nested PCR reads through MiXCR, storing one row per CDR3 protein. The sample has around 90,000 distinct CDR3 sequences, 6% to 7.5% seen once; the top ten hold 1.6%. The sequenced sample was central memory CD4+ T cells from blood. The receptors here all came from a human donor in good health.

The genes are TRBV14 and TRBJ2-7, with unresolved D. The CDR3 sequence is 12 residues long. Germline V gives CDR1 SGHDN, CDR2 FVKESK. The ends were cut back, 4 bases at V and 11 bases at J, with 15 bases in the middle. Written as DNA, the CDR3 is TGTGCCAGCAGCCTGACCCGGGCGAAGAAGTACTTC. This translates into CASSLTRAKKYF.

This clonotype was seen only a few times. The V and J genes are TRBV7-8 and TRBJ1-1; D gene uncertain. Germline V gene sequence: CDR1 SGHVS, CDR2 FQNEAQ. CDR3 length: 13 amino acids. The V gene lost 1 base and the J gene lost 4 bases, with 7 bases spanning the gap. The CDR3 nucleotides are TGTGCCAGCAGCTTAGACGTAAGCACTGAAGCTTTCTTT. It is translated as CASSLDVSTEAFF.